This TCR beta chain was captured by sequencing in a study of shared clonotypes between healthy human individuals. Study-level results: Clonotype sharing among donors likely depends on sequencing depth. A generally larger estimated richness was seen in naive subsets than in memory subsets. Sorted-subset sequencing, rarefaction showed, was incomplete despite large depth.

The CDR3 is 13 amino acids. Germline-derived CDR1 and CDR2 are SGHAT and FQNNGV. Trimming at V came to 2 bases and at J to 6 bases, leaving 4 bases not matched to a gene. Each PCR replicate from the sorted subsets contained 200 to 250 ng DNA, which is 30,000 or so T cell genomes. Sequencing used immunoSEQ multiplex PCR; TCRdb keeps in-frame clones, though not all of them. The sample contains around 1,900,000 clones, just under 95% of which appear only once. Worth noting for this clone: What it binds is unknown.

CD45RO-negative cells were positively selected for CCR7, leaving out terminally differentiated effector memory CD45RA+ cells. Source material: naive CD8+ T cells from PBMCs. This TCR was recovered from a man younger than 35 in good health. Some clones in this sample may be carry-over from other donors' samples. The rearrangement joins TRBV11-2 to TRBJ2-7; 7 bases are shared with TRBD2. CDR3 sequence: CASSLWRETEQYF. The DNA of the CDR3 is TGTGCCAGCAGCTTATGGCGGGAGACCGAGCAGTACTTC.